This TCR beta chain was observed in a study of T cell responses to AZD1222 COVID-19 vaccine. Here immunoSEQ multiplex PCR was the method, and the copy in TCRdb shows in-frame clones only, minus some. Here the sample spans 95,000 to 150,000 clones, roughly 88% being singletons. Points on this clone: What it recognizes is unknown.

The germline V gene encodes CDR1 LNHDA and CDR2 SQIVND (reference sequence). The V gene lost 7 bases and the J gene lost 1 base, with 13 bases spanning the gap. The CDR3 spans 14 residues. Overall study findings and caveats: The donors showed a predominance of white British ancestry and of females, with possible underestimation of clonal diversity.

This material consisted of peripheral blood, taken on day 0 of AZD1222 vaccination. This chain connects TRBV19 to TRBJ1-1; no definite D call. This clonotype originated in an adult in good health. The CDR3 loop reads CASTFAKGNTEAFF. Written as DNA, the CDR3 is TGTGCCAGTACCTTCGCGAAAGGGAACACTGAAGCTTTCTTT.